The rows below give T cell receptor beta chains drawn from one sample of a study of shared clonotypes between healthy human individuals. Using immunoSEQ multiplex PCR, the repertoire was profiled, and TCRdb retains in-frame clones only, with some absent. The sample records 550,000 to 850,000 clones, approximately 74% being singletons. The sequenced sample consisted of memory CD4+ T cells sorted from blood. The receptors were sampled from a woman aged 25 to 39 in good health. Each CDR3 is given with its conserved first and last residue. Each record gives: V gene, clone size, D gene, J gene, CDR3 DNA, CDR3 protein. A D gene is named only where the DNA matches it firmly. Only some rows state a clone size, as once, few, many or a class for expanded clones.

>TRBV5-4|few|NA|TRBJ1-1
TGTGCCAGCAGCTCACTCGCAGTGGGCGGCACTGAAGCTTTCTTT
CASSSLAVGGTEAFF
>TRBV25-1|NA|NA|TRBJ2-7
TGTGCCAGCAGTGATGCCGGAAAAGCGCACGAGCAGTACTTC
CASSDAGKAHEQYF
>TRBV5-1|NA|NA|TRBJ2-5
TGCGCCAGCAGCTTGACGGGCAGACCCCAAGAGACCCAGTACTTC
CASSLTGRPQETQYF
>TRBV27|few|NA|TRBJ1-2
TGTGCCAGCAGTCCGGGGTATGGCTACACCTTC
CASSPGYGYTF
>TRBV7-2|few|TRBD2|TRBJ2-3
TGTGCCAGCAGCCCGACTAGCGGGACCGCAGATACGCAGTATTTT
CASSPTSGTADTQYF
>TRBV7-9|NA|TRBD2|TRBJ2-1
TGTGCCAGCAGCTTATCCAGCGGGAGGGCAACTGAGCAGTTCTTC
CASSLSSGRATEQFF
>TRBV10-2|once|NA|TRBJ1-4
TGCGCCAGCAGTGAGTACGCGACAGTCGGTGAAAAACTGTTTTTT
CASSEYATVGEKLFF
>TRBV15|NA|TRBD2|TRBJ2-5
TGTGCCACCAGCAGGAAGAGATATGGAGCGGGGCAAGAGACCCAGTACTTC
CATSRKRYGAGQETQYF
>TRBV5-4|once|NA|TRBJ2-1
TGTGCCAGCAGCTTGAGGTGGGGTGAGCAGTTCTTC
CASSLRWGEQFF
>TRBV27|NA|TRBD1|TRBJ1-2
TGTGCCAGCAGTCCCGCCGGACAGGGTCGCATCTATGGCTACACCTTC
CASSPAGQGRIYGYTF
>TRBV28|NA|TRBD2|TRBJ2-7
TGTGCCAGTAGCGGGAGAGTTTACGAGCAGTACTTC
CASSGRVYEQYF
>TRBV5-1|NA|NA|TRBJ2-7
TGCGCCAGCAGCTTGGGTACCGAGGGTGGTCGCTCCGGGCAGTACTTC
CASSLGTEGGRSGQYF
>TRBV7-8|few|NA|TRBJ1-2
TGTGCCAGCAGTGAATCGGCAGTTGGGGGCTACACCTTC
CASSESAVGGYTF
>TRBV18|once|NA|TRBJ2-1
TGTGCCAGCTCACCAGCAGGGGCCACCTCCTACAATGAGCAGTTCTTC
CASSPAGATSYNEQFF
>TRBV25-1|few|NA|TRBJ2-3
TGTGCCGCTATAGGGCCATACACAGATACGCAGTATTTT
CAAIGPYTDTQYF
>TRBV4-2|NA|TRBD1|TRBJ1-5
TGTGCCAGCAGCCAGAATCCAGGGGGCTTGAATCAGCCCCAGCATTTT
CASSQNPGGLNQPQHF
>TRBV5-4|NA|TRBD2|TRBJ2-3
TGTGCCAGCAGTTCCGCTAGCGGGAGAGTTGATGATACGCAGTATTTT
CASSSASGRVDDTQYF
>TRBV6-6|NA|NA|TRBJ1-2
TGTGCCAGCAGTTACTCCAAGACGGGCGCCTATGGCTACACCTTC
CASSYSKTGAYGYTF
>TRBV19|NA|NA|TRBJ1-2
TGTGCCAGTAGTGACATCTATGGCTACACCTTC
CASSDIYGYTF
>TRBV29-1|NA|TRBD2|TRBJ2-1
TGCAGCGTGGGTCCCGGTAGCGGGAGAAGTGAGCAGTTCTTC
CSVGPGSGRSEQFF
>TRBV2|NA|NA|TRBJ1-5
TGTGCCAGCAGCTTGGACGGAACTAATCAGCCCCAGCATTTT
CASSLDGTNQPQHF
>TRBV7-9|NA|NA|TRBJ1-1
TGTGCCAGCAGCTTAGCTTGGGCGTTGAACACTGAAGCTTTCTTT
CASSLAWALNTEAFF
>TRBV28|NA|TRBD2|TRBJ2-5
TGTGCCAGCAGTTCGGAACTAGCGGGAGAGACCCAGTACTTC
CASSSELAGETQYF
>TRBV19|NA|NA|TRBJ2-3
TGTGCCAGTAGCAGAAAAGGACTACCCACAGATACGCAGTATTTT
CASSRKGLPTDTQYF
>TRBV6-4|many|TRBD2|TRBJ2-2
TGTGCCAGCAGTGGCGGACTAGCGGGGAACACCGGGGAGCTGTTTTTT
CASSGGLAGNTGELFF
>TRBV6-5|few|NA|TRBJ2-2
TGTGCCAGCAGTTACTCGGCTCGTACCGGGGAGCTGTTTTTT
CASSYSARTGELFF
>TRBV18|NA|NA|TRBJ1-5
TGTGCCAGCTCACCAGGGGAGCAACAGCCCCAGCATTTT
CASSPGEQQPQHF
>TRBV7-2|NA|NA|TRBJ2-4
TGTGCCAGCAGCTTACCCCCTACAGGGACCACCGTTAGCATTCAGTACTTC
CASSLPPTGTTVSIQYF
>TRBV9|NA|NA|TRBJ2-3
TGTGCCAGCAGCGTAGGTCCTAGCGTCCCAGATACGCAGTATTTT
CASSVGPSVPDTQYF
>TRBV19|once|NA|TRBJ1-2
TGTGCCAGTACCATGTATAGTCACGGGAGGAGAGCTAACTATGGCTACACCTTC
CASTMYSHGRRANYGYTF
>TRBV7-8|NA|NA|TRBJ1-1
TGTGCCAGCAGCTTGGGGACACAAGACACTGAAGCTTTCTTT
CASSLGTQDTEAFF
>TRBV4-1|few|TRBD2|TRBJ2-6
TGCGCCAGCAGCCCGATCCGACTAGCCGCTAGCTCTGGGGCCAACGTCCTGACTTTC
CASSPIRLAASSGANVLTF
>TRBV5-1|NA|TRBD1|TRBJ1-4
TGCGCCAGCAGCTTGGCCGGTACAGGGGCCAGAGAAAAACTGTTTTTT
CASSLAGTGAREKLFF
>TRBV27|NA|TRBD1|TRBJ1-2
TGTGCCAGCAGCGACCGGACAGGAGCTAACTATGGCTACACCTTC
CASSDRTGANYGYTF
>TRBV18|NA|NA|TRBJ1-3
TGTGCCAGCTCACCGGACAGTTTCGGAAACACCATATATTTT
CASSPDSFGNTIYF
>TRBV28|few|NA|TRBJ1-2
TGTGCCAGCAGTTTTGGGGTCAGGGGAGTATGGGGCTACACCTTC
CASSFGVRGVWGYTF
>TRBV25-1|NA|TRBD2|TRBJ2-7
TGTGCCAGCAGTCCCATTTCTGATAGCGGGAGGAACGAGCAGTACTTC
CASSPISDSGRNEQYF
>TRBV2|NA|NA|TRBJ1-5
TGTGCCAGCAGTGAAGAGGGGATAGGGAATCAGCCCCAGCATTTT
CASSEEGIGNQPQHF
>TRBV7-9|NA|TRBD1|TRBJ2-2
TGTGCCAGCAGCCCAGGGACAGGTGGGACCGGGGAGCTGTTTTTT
CASSPGTGGTGELFF
>TRBV28|NA|TRBD1|TRBJ2-2
TGTGCCAGCAGTCGGACAGGGGCCGCGAACACCGGGGAGCTGTTTTTT
CASSRTGAANTGELFF
>TRBV15|NA|NA|TRBJ1-2
TGTGCCACCAGCAGAGTTGGTCGAAACTATGGCTACACCTTC
CATSRVGRNYGYTF
>TRBV7-6|NA|NA|TRBJ1-3
TGTGCCAGCAGCCCCACTGTAACCGGAAACACCATATATTTT
CASSPTVTGNTIYF
>TRBV11-3|NA|NA|TRBJ2-1
TGTGCCAGCAGCTTAGGACCCCCCAGACACAATGAGCAGTTCTTC
CASSLGPPRHNEQFF
>TRBV27|NA|NA|TRBJ1-1
TGTGCCAGCAGTAAGCAGGGTTTGGGAGCTTTCTTT
CASSKQGLGAFF
>TRBV5-1|NA|NA|TRBJ1-5
TGCGCCAGCAGCGGGGACGTCAATCAGCCCCAGCATTTT
CASSGDVNQPQHF
>TRBV11-2|NA|TRBD2|TRBJ2-1
TGTGCCAGCAGCTCAACGACGGCGGGGATAGCGGGAGCTAGGCTGTTCTTC
CASSSTTAGIAGARLFF
>TRBV5-1|NA|TRBD1|TRBJ2-7
TGCGCCAGCAGCAGGGACAGGGGGGACGAGCAGTACTTC
CASSRDRGDEQYF
>TRBV27|NA|TRBD2|TRBJ2-1
TGTGCCAGCAGTTTATTACGAGGACTAGCGGGAGGGCCCCGCTTCTTC
CASSLLRGLAGGPRFF
>TRBV27|NA|NA|TRBJ2-3
TGTGCCATTAACAGGGACGGCACAGATACGCAGTATTTT
CAINRDGTDTQYF
>TRBV29-1|NA|NA|TRBJ2-3
TGCAGCGTTGTGCCAAGGGCTGATACGCAGTATTTT
CSVVPRADTQYF
>TRBV11-3|NA|NA|TRBJ2-3
TGTGCCAGCAGCTTAGATCGGTTAAAGGACATACCTTCTTTCACAGATACGCAGTATTTT
CASSLDRLKDIPSFTDTQYF
>TRBV11-2|NA|TRBD1|TRBJ2-2
TGTGCCAGCAGCTTCCGGACAGGGGGCGGGGAGCTGTTTTTT
CASSFRTGGGELFF
>TRBV18|NA|NA|TRBJ2-7
TGTGCCAGCTCTCCTCAAAGGGAGCACGAGCAGTACTTC
CASSPQREHEQYF
>TRBV28|NA|TRBD1|TRBJ1-5
TGTGCCAGCAGTGGCAGGACAGGCCCAAATCAGCCCCAGCATTTT
CASSGRTGPNQPQHF
>TRBV9|once|NA|TRBJ2-1
TGTGCCAGCAGCTCCGGGGGTTCCGCGTACAATGAGCAGTTCTTC
CASSSGGSAYNEQFF